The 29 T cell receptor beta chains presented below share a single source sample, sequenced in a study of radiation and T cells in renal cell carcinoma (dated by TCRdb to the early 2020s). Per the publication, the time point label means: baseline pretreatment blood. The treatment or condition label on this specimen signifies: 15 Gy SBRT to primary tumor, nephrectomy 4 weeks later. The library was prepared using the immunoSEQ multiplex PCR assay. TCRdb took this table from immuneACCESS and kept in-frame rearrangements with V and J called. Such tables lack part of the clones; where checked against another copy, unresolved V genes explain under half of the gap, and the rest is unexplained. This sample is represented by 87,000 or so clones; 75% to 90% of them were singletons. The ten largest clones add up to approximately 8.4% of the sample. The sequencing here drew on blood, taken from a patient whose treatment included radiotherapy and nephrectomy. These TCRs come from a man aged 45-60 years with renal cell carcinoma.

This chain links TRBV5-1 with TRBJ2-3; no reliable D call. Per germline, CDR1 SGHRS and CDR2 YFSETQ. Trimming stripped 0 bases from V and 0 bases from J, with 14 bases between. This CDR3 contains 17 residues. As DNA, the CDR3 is TGCGCCAGCAGCTTGGCTATCGGCAGATCTAGCACAGATACGCAGTATTTT. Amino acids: CASSLAIGRSSTDTQYF.

The CDR3 sequence: CASSRGQGLIGTSWPDTQYF. In nucleotides, the CDR3 is TGTGCCAGCAGTCGGGGACAGGGGTTAATCGGGACTAGCTGGCCAGATACGCAGTATTTT. The chain couples TRBV28 to TRBJ2-3, with D perhaps matching TRBD1 (10 bases). Germline loops: CDR1 MDHEN, CDR2 SYDVKM. The germline V and J ends were trimmed by 5 bases and 4 bases, with 31 bases remaining between them. The CDR3 has 20 amino acids.

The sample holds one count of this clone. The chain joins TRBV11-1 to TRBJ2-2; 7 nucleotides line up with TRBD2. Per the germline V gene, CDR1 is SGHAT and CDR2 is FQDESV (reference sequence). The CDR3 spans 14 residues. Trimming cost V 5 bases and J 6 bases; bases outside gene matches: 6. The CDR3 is CASSRRGRAGELFF. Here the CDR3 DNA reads TGTGCCAGCAGCCGTCGGGGGAGGGCCGGGGAGCTGTTTTTT.

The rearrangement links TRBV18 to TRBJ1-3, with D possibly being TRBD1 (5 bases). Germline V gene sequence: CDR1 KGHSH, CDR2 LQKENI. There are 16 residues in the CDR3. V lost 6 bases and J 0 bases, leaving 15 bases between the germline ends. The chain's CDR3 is CASSLSMGDSGNTIYF. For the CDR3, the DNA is TGTGCCAGCTCCCTTAGCATGGGGGACTCTGGAAACACCATATATTTT.

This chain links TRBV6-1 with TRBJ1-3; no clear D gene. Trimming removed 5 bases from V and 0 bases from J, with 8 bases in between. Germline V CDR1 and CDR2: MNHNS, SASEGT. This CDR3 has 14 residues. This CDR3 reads CASSLISSGNTIYF. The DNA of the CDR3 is TGTGCCAGCAGTCTTATTTCCTCTGGAAACACCATATATTTT.

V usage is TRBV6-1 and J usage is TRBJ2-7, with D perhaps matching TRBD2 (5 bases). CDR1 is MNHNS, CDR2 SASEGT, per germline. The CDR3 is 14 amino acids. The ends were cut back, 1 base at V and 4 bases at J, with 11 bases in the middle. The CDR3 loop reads CASSEGGNQYEQYF. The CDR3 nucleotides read TGTGCCAGCAGTGAAGGAGGGAACCAATACGAGCAGTACTTC.

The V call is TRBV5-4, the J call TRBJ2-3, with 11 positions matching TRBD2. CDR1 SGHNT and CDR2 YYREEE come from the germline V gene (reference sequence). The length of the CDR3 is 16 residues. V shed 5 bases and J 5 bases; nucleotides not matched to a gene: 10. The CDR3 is CASRKSPLAGGDTQYF. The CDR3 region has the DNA TGTGCCAGCAGAAAGTCCCCCCTAGCGGGAGGAGATACGCAGTATTTT.

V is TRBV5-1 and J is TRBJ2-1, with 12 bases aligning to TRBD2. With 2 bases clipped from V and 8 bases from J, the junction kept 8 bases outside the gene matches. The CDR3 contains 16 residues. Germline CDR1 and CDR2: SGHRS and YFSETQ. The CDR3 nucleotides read TGCGCCAGCAGCTTCACTAGCGGGAGGAGGATGGATGAGCAGTTCTTC. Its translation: CASSFTSGRRMDEQFF.

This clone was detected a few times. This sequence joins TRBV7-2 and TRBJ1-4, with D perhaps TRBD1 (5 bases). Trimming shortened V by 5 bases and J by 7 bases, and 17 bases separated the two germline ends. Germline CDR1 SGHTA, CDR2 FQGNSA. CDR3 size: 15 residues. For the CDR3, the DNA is TGTGCCAGCAGCCCCCAGGCAGGGAAGGGTGAAAAACTGTTTTTT. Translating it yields CASSPQAGKGEKLFF.

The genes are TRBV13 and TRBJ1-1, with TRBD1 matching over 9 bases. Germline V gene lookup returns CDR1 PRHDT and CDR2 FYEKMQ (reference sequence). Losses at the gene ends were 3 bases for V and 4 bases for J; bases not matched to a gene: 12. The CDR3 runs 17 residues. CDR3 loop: CASSFHPLTGGGTEAFF. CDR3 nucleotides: TGTGCCAGCAGCTTCCACCCCCTTACAGGGGGCGGCACTGAAGCTTTCTTT.

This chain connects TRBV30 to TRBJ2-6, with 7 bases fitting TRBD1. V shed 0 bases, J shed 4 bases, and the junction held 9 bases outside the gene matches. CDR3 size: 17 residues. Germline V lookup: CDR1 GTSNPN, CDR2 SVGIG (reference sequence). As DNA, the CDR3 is TGTGCCTGGAGTGTGGACAGGATCCCCGGAGGGGCCAACGTCCTGACTTTC. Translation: CAWSVDRIPGGANVLTF.

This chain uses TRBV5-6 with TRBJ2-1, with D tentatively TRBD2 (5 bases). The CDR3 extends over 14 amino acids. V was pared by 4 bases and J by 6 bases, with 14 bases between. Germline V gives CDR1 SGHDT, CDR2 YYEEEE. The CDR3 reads CASSVGGRGNEQFF. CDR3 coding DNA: TGTGCCAGCAGCGTTGGTGGGAGAGGCAATGAGCAGTTCTTC.

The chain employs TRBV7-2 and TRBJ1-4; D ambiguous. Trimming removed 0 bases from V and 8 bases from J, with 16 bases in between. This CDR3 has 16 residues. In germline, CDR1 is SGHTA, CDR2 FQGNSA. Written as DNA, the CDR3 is TGTGCCAGCAGCTTAGCCTCTGTGGGGTTAGGGGAAAAACTGTTTTTT. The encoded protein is CASSLASVGLGEKLFF.

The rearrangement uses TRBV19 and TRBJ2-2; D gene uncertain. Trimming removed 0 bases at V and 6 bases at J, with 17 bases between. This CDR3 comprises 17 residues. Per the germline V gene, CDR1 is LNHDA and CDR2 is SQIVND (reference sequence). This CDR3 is CASSIEKEIRVAGELFF. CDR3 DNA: TGTGCCAGTAGTATAGAGAAGGAAATTCGCGTAGCCGGGGAGCTGTTTTTT.

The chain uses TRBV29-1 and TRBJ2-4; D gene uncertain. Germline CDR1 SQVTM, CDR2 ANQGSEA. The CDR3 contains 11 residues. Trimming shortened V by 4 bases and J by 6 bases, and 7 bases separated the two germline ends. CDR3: CSVGSANIQYF. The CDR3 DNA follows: TGCAGCGTTGGCTCGGCAAACATTCAGTACTTC.

The CDR3, as DNA: TGCGCCAGCAGCCCAACCGGTAGCGGGAGAACCGGGGAGCTGTTTTTT. Translating gives CASSPTGSGRTGELFF. The chain couples TRBV4-1 to TRBJ2-2; 9 bases match TRBD2. V dropped 4 bases and J dropped 5; count of bases not matched to a gene: 8. This CDR3 comprises 16 residues. The germline V gene encodes CDR1 MGHRA and CDR2 YSYEKL.

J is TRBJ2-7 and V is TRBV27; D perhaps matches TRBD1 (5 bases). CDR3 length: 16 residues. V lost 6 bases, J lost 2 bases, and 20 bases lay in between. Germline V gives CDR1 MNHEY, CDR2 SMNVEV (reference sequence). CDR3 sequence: CASRPRLGVQTYEQYF. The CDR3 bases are TGTGCCAGCAGACCCCGGTTAGGGGTCCAAACCTACGAGCAGTACTTC.

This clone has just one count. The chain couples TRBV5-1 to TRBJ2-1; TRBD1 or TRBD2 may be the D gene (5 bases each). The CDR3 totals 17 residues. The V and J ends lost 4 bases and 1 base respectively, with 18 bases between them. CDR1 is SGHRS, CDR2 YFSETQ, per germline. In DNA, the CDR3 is TGCGCCAGCAGCCAGGGTTGGGCCGGGATGTCCTACAATGAGCAGTTCTTC. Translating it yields CASSQGWAGMSYNEQFF.

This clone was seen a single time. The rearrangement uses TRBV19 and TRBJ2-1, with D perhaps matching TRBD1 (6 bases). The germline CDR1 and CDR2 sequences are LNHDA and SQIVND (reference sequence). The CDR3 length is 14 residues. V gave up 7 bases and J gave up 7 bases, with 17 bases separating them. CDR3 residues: CASTLDRSINEQFF. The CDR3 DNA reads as TGTGCCAGTACCCTTGACAGGTCCATAAATGAGCAGTTCTTC.

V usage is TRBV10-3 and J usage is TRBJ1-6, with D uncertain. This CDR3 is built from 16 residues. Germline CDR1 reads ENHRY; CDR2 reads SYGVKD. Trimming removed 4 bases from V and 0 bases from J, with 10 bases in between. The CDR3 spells CAISVTASSYNSPLHF. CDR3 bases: TGTGCCATCAGTGTCACGGCCAGCTCCTATAATTCACCCCTCCACTTT.

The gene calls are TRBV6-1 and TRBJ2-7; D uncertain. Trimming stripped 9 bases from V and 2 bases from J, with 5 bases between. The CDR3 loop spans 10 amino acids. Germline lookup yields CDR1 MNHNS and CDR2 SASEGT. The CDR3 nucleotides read TGTGCCAGGCTTCCCTACGAGCAGTACTTC. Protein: CARLPYEQYF.

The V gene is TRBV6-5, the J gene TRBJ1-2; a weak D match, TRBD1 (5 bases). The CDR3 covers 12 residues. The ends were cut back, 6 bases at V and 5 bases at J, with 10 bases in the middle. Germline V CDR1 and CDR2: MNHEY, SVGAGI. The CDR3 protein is CASRSTEYGYTF. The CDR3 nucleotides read TGTGCCAGCAGGTCGACAGAATATGGCTACACCTTC.

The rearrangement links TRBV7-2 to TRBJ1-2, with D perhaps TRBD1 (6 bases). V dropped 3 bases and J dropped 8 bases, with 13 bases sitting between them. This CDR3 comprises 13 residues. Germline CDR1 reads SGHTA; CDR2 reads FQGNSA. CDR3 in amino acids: CASSFDRRGGYTF. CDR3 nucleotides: TGTGCCAGCAGCTTTGACAGGAGGGGAGGCTACACCTTC.

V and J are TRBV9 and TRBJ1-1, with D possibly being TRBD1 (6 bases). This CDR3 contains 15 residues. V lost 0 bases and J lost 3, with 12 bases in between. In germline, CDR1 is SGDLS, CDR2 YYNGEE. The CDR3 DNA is TGTGCCAGCAGCGTAGTAGGGGGGCAGGACACTGAAGCTTTCTTT. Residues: CASSVVGGQDTEAFF.

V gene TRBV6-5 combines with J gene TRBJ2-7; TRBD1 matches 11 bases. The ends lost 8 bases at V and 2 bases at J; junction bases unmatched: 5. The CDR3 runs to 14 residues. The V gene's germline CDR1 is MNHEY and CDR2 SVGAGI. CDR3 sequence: CASGGQGVAYEQYF. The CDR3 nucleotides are TGTGCCAGCGGGGGACAGGGGGTCGCCTACGAGCAGTACTTC.

The CDR3 is CASSTTRGGNTIYF. The CDR3 nucleotides are TGTGCCAGCAGTACGACAAGGGGTGGAAACACCATATATTTT. The chain combines TRBV6-5 with TRBJ1-3, with D perhaps matching TRBD1 (5 bases). Between the trimmed V and J ends, which lost 5 bases and 3 bases, there was a span of 11 bases. Germline-derived CDR1 and CDR2 are MNHEY and SVGAGI. The CDR3 extends over 14 amino acids.

The CDR3 is CASSLSLAGRDEQFF. The CDR3 DNA reads as TGCGCCAGCAGCTTGAGCCTAGCGGGTAGGGATGAGCAGTTCTTC. The chain carries TRBV5-1 and TRBJ2-1; 8 nucleotides match TRBD2. V was clipped by 1 base and J by 8 bases; unmatched bases: 8. The CDR3 totals 15 residues. The germline V gene has CDR1 SGHRS and CDR2 YFSETQ.

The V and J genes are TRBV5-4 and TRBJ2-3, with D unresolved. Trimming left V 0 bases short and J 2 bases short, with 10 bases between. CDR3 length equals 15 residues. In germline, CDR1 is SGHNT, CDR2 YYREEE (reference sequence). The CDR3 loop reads CASSLDRRSTDTQYF. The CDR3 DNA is TGTGCCAGCAGCTTGGATCGGCGGTCCACAGATACGCAGTATTTT.

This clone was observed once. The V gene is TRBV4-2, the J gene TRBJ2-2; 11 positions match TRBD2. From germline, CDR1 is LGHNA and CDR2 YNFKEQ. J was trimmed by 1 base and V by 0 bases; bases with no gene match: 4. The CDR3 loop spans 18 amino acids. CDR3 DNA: TGTGCCAGCAGCCAAGATCCCCTAGCGGGGGGGAACACCGGGGAGCTGTTTTTT. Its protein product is CASSQDPLAGGNTGELFF.